This TCR beta chain was identified in a study of vaccination effects on CD4 cells after COVID-19. Expansion with viral peptide pools was applied to antigen-specific CD4+ T cells by the ViraFEST assay prior to sequencing. Scientists isolated CD4+ T cells after a roughly ten-day culture period ended. Two-dose BNT162b2 or mRNA-1273 vaccination was given to participants. None of the vaccinated had previously contracted SARS-CoV-2, and their nucleocapsid antibodies tested negative. V lost 5 bases and J lost 4, with 21 bases in between. CDR1 is LNHDA and CDR2 is SQIVND in the germline V gene (reference sequence). The CDR3 covers 17 residues. Produced via immunoSEQ multiplex PCR; TCRdb's table is partial and in-frame only. The sample has 25,000 to 30,000 clones; 74% are singletons. As concerns this clone: The target antigen is unknown.

The clonotype comes from a human donor who received a COVID-19 vaccine. The chain couples TRBV19 to TRBJ1-5; D is possibly TRBD1 (6 bases). The specimen was CD4+ T cells from PBMCs cultured with HCoV-OC43 spike peptides, collected after COVID-19 vaccination. Subset defined: HCoV-OC43 spike overlapping peptide pool stimulation. The CDR3 DNA reads TGTGCCAGTAGTCGCATTCTGGGGGGCTCGGGTAATCAGCCCCAGCATTTT. Its translation is CASSRILGGSGNQPQHF. The entire variable domain, with the rest obtained from reference TRBV19 and TRBJ1-5, is as follows: DGGITQSPKYLFRKEGQNVTLSCEQNLNHDAMYWYRQDPGQGLRLIYYSQIVNDFQKGDIAEGYSVSREKKESFPLTVTSAQKNPTAFYLCASSRILGGSGNQPQHFGDGTRLSIL.